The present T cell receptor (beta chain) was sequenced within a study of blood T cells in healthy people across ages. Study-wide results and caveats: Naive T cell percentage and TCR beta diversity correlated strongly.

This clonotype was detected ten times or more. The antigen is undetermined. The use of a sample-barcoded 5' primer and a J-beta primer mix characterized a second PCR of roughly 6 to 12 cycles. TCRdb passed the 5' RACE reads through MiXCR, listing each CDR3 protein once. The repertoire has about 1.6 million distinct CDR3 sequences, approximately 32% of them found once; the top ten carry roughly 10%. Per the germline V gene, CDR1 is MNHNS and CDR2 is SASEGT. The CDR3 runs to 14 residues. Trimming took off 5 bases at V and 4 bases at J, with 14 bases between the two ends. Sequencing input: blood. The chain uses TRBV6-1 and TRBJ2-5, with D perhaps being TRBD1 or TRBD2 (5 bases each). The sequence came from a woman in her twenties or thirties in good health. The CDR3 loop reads CASSSDRLRETQYF. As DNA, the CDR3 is TGTGCCAGCAGTTCTGACAGACTACGAGAGACCCAGTACTTC.